The 9 T cell receptor beta chains below all came from one sample that was sequenced in a study of shared clonotypes between healthy human individuals. The naive CD8 fraction comprised CD45RO-negative cells positively selected for CCR7 and excluded terminally differentiated effector memory CD45RA+ cells. The repertoire was sequenced with immunoSEQ multiplex PCR; TCRdb's copy has only in-frame clones and lacks some. In the table there are roughly 2,000,000 clones, 90% to 95% of which are singletons. The specimen sequenced was naive CD8+ T cells from PBMCs. Receptor source: a young man in good health. Some clones in this sample may be carry-over from other donors' samples.

A few counts support this clone. The chain uses TRBV4-3 and TRBJ1-2; D perhaps matches TRBD1 (5 bases). Germline assignment: CDR1 LGHNA and CDR2 YSLEER. The V and J ends lost 0 bases and 8 bases respectively, with 19 bases between them. This CDR3 comprises 16 residues. The CDR3 sequence: CASSQEWGTPLKGYTF. The CDR3 DNA reads TGCGCCAGCAGCCAAGAATGGGGGACCCCCCTCAAGGGCTACACCTTC.

The chain combines TRBV19 with TRBJ2-7; a possible D gene is TRBD1 (5 bases). This CDR3 has 13 residues. Germline lookup yields CDR1 LNHDA and CDR2 SQIVND (reference sequence). Trimming cost V 4 bases and J 2 bases, with 9 bases left between them. CDR3 residues: CASSTDTTYEQYF. CDR3 sequence (DNA): TGTGCCAGTAGTACGGACACCACCTACGAGCAGTACTTC. The complete variable domain, with remaining parts taken from reference TRBV19 and TRBJ2-7, reads DGGITQSPKYLFRKEGQNVTLSCEQNLNHDAMYWYRQDPGQGLRLIYYSQIVNDFQKGDIAEGYSVSREKKESFPLTVTSAQKNPTAFYLCASSTDTTYEQYFGPGTRLTVT.

This sequence joins TRBV28 and TRBJ1-5; perhaps TRBD1 as D (5 bases). The CDR3 runs 16 residues. V gave up 5 bases and J gave up 4 bases, with 18 bases separating them. Germline values: CDR1 MDHEN, CDR2 SYDVKM. The CDR3 sequence: CASSPPGGEGNQPQHF. CDR3 DNA sequence: TGTGCCAGCAGTCCCCCGGGGGGGGAGGGGAATCAGCCCCAGCATTTT.

The table lists this clone with a few counts. The same CDR3 can be traced to other DNA sequences in this sample. The chain links TRBV27 to TRBJ2-7; weak D call: TRBD2 (6 bases). The CDR3 sequence is 13 residues long. Trimming removed 3 bases from V and 0 bases from J, with 6 bases in between. Germline V gene lookup returns CDR1 MNHEY and CDR2 SMNVEV (reference sequence). CDR3 coding DNA: TGTGCCAGCAGTTTCGGGGGCTCCTACGAGCAGTACTTC. It is translated as CASSFGGSYEQYF.

The chain is built from TRBV27 and TRBJ2-7; possible D gene TRBD2, 5 bases. Trimming stripped 2 bases from V and 5 bases from J, with 10 bases between. Germline V CDR1 and CDR2: MNHEY, SMNVEV (reference sequence). The CDR3 is 13 residues long. The CDR3 DNA sequence: TGTGCCAGCAGTTTAGCGGGTCTAAACGAGCAGTACTTC. Amino acids: CASSLAGLNEQYF.

The CDR3 nucleotides read TGTGCCAGCAGCCCACGGACAGCCGCCGAGCAGTACTTC. This encodes CASSPRTAAEQYF. V usage is TRBV7-2 and J usage is TRBJ2-7; D might be TRBD1 (6 bases). The germline V and J ends were trimmed by 5 bases and 6 bases, with 14 bases remaining between them. Germline V gene data show CDR1 as SGHTA and CDR2 as FQGNSA. CDR3 length: 13 residues.

V is TRBV6-5 and J is TRBJ1-3, with 7 bases fitting TRBD1. V lost 2 bases to trimming and J lost 4 bases; unmatched junction nucleotides: 5. Germline V gene data show CDR1 as MNHEY and CDR2 as SVGAGI. The length of the CDR3 is 15 residues. CDR3 DNA sequence: TGTGCCAGCAGTTACCGGACAGGAACGGGAAACACCATATATTTT. This translates into CASSYRTGTGNTIYF.

Concerning this clone itself: Different DNA sequences within this sample yield the same CDR3. The chain uses TRBV5-1 and TRBJ1-1, with 8 bases lining up with TRBD1. Per germline, CDR1 SGHRS and CDR2 YFSETQ. The CDR3 contains 14 residues. After removal of 0 bases from V and 4 bases from J, the junction contained 2 bases not matched to a gene. In DNA, the CDR3 is TGCGCCAGCAGCTTGGTACAGGGGGGCACTGAAGCTTTCTTT. Translating gives CASSLVQGGTEAFF.

The chain is built from TRBV10-3 and TRBJ2-2, with 14 positions matching TRBD2. Germline CDR1 and CDR2: ENHRY and SYGVKD. The trim removed 10 bases at V and 3 bases at J, leaving 7 bases unmatched. The CDR3 sequence is 16 residues long. CDR3 sequence: CATQTSGRADTGELFF. Written as DNA, the CDR3 is TGTGCCACTCAGACTAGCGGGAGGGCCGACACCGGGGAGCTGTTTTTT.